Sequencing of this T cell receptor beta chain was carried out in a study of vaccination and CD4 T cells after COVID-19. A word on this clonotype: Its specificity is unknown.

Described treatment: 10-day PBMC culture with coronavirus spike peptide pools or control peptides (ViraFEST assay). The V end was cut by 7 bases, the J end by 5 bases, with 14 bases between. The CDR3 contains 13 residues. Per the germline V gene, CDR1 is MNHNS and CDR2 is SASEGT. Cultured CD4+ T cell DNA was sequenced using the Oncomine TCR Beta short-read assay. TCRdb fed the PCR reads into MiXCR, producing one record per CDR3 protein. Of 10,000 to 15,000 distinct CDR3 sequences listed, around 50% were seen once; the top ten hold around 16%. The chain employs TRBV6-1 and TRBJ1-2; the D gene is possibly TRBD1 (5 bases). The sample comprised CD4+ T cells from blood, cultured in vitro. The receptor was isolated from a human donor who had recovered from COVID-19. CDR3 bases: TGTGCCAGCATCCCCAGGGAGGGTTATGGCTACACCTTC. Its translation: CASIPREGYGYTF.